A selection of T cell receptor beta chains follows, all from one sample in a study of CD8+ T cells in alopecia areata. Data came from immunoSEQ multiplex PCR; TCRdb stores just in-frame clones and leaves some out. This table holds around 100,000 clones, under 90% found once. The source material was CD8+ T cells sorted from blood, sampled between weeks 30 and 35, from a patient treated with tofacitinib. These receptors originate from a human donor with alopecia areata. Both conserved end residues are part of each CDR3. The order of the fields is V gene, D gene, J gene, clone size, CDR3 DNA, CDR3 protein. D genes are given only for firm matches. Part of the rows lack a size; the others show once, few, many or a class for expanded clones.

>TRBV7-9|NA|TRBJ2-2|NA
TGTGCCAGCAGTTACCTAAGCCTAACGAACACCGGGGAGCTGTTTTTT
CASSYLSLTNTGELFF
>TRBV5-1|TRBD2|TRBJ2-4|once
TGCGCCAGCAGCTTCGGCCTAGCGGGGGCTGCCAAAAACATTCAGTACTTC
CASSFGLAGAAKNIQYF
>TRBV7-9|NA|TRBJ2-2|NA
TGTGCCAGCAGCCCCCCGAGAGGGGAAGGAAGGGCCGGGGAGCTGTTTTTT
CASSPPRGEGRAGELFF
>TRBV7-9|TRBD1|TRBJ2-7|few
TGTGCCAGCAGCTTAGTTGGGACAGGGATCCACGAGCAGTACTTC
CASSLVGTGIHEQYF
>TRBV19|NA|TRBJ2-7|NA
TGTGCCAGTAGTATCGGGGACTCTAGGGTTTACGAGCAGTACTTC
CASSIGDSRVYEQYF
>TRBV5-6|NA|TRBJ2-5|NA
TGTGCCAGCAGCTTGGTATCACTAGAGGGGGAGACCCAGTACTTC
CASSLVSLEGETQYF
>TRBV7-6|NA|TRBJ2-7|NA
TGTGCCAGCAGCTCAGGACAAGGGCTAAAGAACGAGCAGTACTTC
CASSSGQGLKNEQYF
>TRBV5-1|NA|TRBJ2-7|once
TGCGCCAGCAGCTCGGACGGCCTCCACGAGCAGTACTTC
CASSSDGLHEQYF
>TRBV10-3|TRBD2|TRBJ2-3|NA
TGTGCCATCAGCGGGACTAGCGGGGGCCTAAGCACAGATACGCAGTATTTT
CAISGTSGGLSTDTQYF
>TRBV27|TRBD1|TRBJ2-7|NA
TGTGCCAGCAGTCCCGGACAGGGGGAGGACTACGAGCAGTACTTC
CASSPGQGEDYEQYF
>TRBV5-6|TRBD2|TRBJ2-7|NA
TGTGCCAGCAGCTCCAGAGGACTAGCGGAGCCCTCCTACGAGCAGTACTTC
CASSSRGLAEPSYEQYF
>TRBV10-3|NA|TRBJ2-7|NA
TGTGCCATCAGTGAGTCAGAAGGGTACGAGCAGTACTTC
CAISESEGYEQYF
>TRBV2|TRBD2|TRBJ2-7|NA
TGTGCCAGCAGTGAAGATCTAGCGGGGGCCTTCTCCTACGAGCAGTACTTC
CASSEDLAGAFSYEQYF
>TRBV5-6|TRBD1|TRBJ2-1|NA
TGTGCCAGCAGAGTCCGGGACAGGGATATGCAGTTCTTC
CASRVRDRDMQFF
>TRBV29-1|TRBD2|TRBJ2-7|NA
TGCAGCGTTGAAGATTCGAGCGGGATGACCTACGAGCAGTACTTC
CSVEDSSGMTYEQYF
>TRBV7-9|TRBD1|TRBJ1-1|few
TGTGCCAGCAGCCCAAGACAGGGTTACACTGAAGCTTTCTTT
CASSPRQGYTEAFF
>TRBV9|TRBD1|TRBJ1-2|NA
TGTGCCAGCTTGGACAGGGACGGAACCTATGGCTACACCTTC
CASLDRDGTYGYTF
>TRBV29-1|NA|TRBJ1-1|NA
TGCAGCGTTGCAGGGAATAATGAAGCTTTCTTT
CSVAGNNEAFF
>TRBV15|NA|TRBJ2-7|NA
TGTGCCACCCGGGGAGGTTACGAGCAGTACTTC
CATRGGYEQYF
>TRBV29-1|NA|TRBJ2-7|NA
TGCAGCGTGGTCCCTCCAGGACAGATATACGAGCAGTACTTC
CSVVPPGQIYEQYF
>TRBV30|TRBD2|TRBJ2-7|NA
TGTGCCTGGAGTTTAAGGGTTGCTAGCGGCTACGAGCAGTACTTC
CAWSLRVASGYEQYF
>TRBV6-1|NA|TRBJ2-7|NA
TGTGCCAGCAGTGACAGGGGTTCCTACGAGCAGTACTTC
CASSDRGSYEQYF
>TRBV5-1|NA|TRBJ2-2|few
TGCGCCAGCAGCTTGGCGAGGCCCCACACCGGGGAGCTGTTTTTT
CASSLARPHTGELFF
>TRBV2|NA|TRBJ1-2|NA
TGTGCCAGCATTCAGGGGAGAGACTATGGCTACACCTTC
CASIQGRDYGYTF